This T cell receptor beta chain stems from a study of T cell clones after liver transplantation. Study information: Third-party-reactive TCRbeta sequences from pre-transplant mixed lymphocyte reactions served as antigen-independent comparators. At least one year of complete immunosuppression withdrawal without enzymes over twice normal defined tolerance.

The table came from immunoSEQ multiplex PCR; TCRdb's copy has only in-frame clones and leaves some out. The sample gives around 70,000 clones, roughly 92% of which show up once; less than 1% is in the top ten. This CDR3 contains 14 residues. Germline CDR1 is PRHDT and CDR2 is FYEKMQ (reference sequence). V lost 4 bases, J lost 6 bases, and 6 bases stayed unmatched. Sequencing was performed on CD4+ T cells from blood, taken around 27 months after liver transplant. This TCR derives from a human patient who received a liver transplant. Some T cells may originate from the graft donor. The V and J genes are TRBV13 and TRBJ2-1; 7 bases fit TRBD1. The CDR3 sequence: CASSSSAGGNEQFF. In DNA form, the CDR3 reads TGTGCCAGCAGCTCCTCAGCAGGGGGCAATGAGCAGTTCTTC.